This TCR beta chain stems from a study of PD-L1 blockade in urothelial cancer. Study summary: Intravenous atezolizumab, 1,200 mg every 3 weeks, was begun by patients around 2014. Blood was tested 3 weeks (second dose) and 6 weeks into treatment.

Time point denoted: pretreatment peripheral blood. TCRdb's table, derived via immunoSEQ multiplex PCR, lists solely in-frame clones and lacks some. The table has approximately 45,000 clones, roughly 80% seen once. Trimming cost V 6 bases and J 4 bases; bases outside gene matches: 8. Germline V lookup: CDR1 MNHNY, CDR2 SVGAGI (reference sequence). The CDR3 length is 15 residues. The sequencing here drew on PBMCs, taken around atezolizumab (anti-PD-L1) treatment. V is TRBV6-6 and J is TRBJ1-1; 10 bases agree with TRBD1. The source is a man aged 50 to 60 with urothelial cancer. CDR3 nucleotides: TGTGCCAGCAGCACCGACAGGGGGCCGGGCACTGAAGCTTTCTTT. It specifies CASSTDRGPGTEAFF.